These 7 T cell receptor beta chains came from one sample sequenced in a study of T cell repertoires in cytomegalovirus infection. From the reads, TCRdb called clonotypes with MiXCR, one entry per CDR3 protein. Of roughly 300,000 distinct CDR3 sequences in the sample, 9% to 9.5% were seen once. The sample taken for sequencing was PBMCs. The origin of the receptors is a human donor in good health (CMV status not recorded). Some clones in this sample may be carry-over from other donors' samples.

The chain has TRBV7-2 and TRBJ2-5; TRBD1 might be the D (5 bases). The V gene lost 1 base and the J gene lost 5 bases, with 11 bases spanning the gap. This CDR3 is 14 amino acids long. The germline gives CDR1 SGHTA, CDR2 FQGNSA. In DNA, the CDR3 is TGTGCCAGCAGCTTAGGGGGCCAGTATGAGACCCAGTACTTC. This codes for CASSLGGQYETQYF.

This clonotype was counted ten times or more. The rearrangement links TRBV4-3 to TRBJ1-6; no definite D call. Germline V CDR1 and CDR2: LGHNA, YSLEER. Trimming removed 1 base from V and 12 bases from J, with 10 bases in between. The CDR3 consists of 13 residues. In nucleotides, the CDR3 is TGCGCCAGCAGCCAAGTGAAGGGATTACCCCTCCACTTT. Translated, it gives CASSQVKGLPLHF.

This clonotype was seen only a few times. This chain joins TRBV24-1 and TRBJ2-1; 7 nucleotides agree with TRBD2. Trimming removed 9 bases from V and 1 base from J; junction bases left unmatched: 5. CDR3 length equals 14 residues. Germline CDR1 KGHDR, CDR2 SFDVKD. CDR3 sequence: CATSGGRSYNEQFF. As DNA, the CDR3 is TGTGCCACCTCGGGCGGGAGATCCTACAATGAGCAGTTCTTC.

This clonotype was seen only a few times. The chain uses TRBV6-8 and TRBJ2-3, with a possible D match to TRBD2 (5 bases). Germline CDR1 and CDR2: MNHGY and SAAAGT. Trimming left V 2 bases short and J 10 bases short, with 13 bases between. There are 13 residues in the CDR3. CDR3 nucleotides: TGTGCCAGCAGTTACGACTACCTACCGCCGCAGTATTTT. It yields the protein CASSYDYLPPQYF.

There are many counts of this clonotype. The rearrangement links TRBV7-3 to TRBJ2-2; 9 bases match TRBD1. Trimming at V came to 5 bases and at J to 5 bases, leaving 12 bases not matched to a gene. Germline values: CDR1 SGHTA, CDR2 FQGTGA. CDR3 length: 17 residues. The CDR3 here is CASSQLDRGKGTGELFF. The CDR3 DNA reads TGTGCCAGCAGCCAATTGGACAGGGGAAAAGGGACCGGGGAGCTGTTTTTT.

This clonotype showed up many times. Here the CDR3 reads CASRGRSSYEQYF. The CDR3 bases are TGTGCCAGCAGAGGGCGGAGCTCCTACGAGCAGTACTTC. This chain connects TRBV28 to TRBJ2-7; D not certain. The CDR3 runs to 13 residues. Germline V CDR1 and CDR2: MDHEN, SYDVKM. Between the trimmed V and J ends, which lost 6 bases and 0 bases, there was a span of 9 bases.

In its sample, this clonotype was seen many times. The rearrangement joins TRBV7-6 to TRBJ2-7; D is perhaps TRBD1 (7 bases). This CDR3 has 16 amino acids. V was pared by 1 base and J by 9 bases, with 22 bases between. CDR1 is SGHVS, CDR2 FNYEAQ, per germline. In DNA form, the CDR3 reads TGTGCCAGCAGCTTAGGCGGGACAGTCTTTCTGGAGAGGCAGTACTTC. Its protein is CASSLGGTVFLERQYF.